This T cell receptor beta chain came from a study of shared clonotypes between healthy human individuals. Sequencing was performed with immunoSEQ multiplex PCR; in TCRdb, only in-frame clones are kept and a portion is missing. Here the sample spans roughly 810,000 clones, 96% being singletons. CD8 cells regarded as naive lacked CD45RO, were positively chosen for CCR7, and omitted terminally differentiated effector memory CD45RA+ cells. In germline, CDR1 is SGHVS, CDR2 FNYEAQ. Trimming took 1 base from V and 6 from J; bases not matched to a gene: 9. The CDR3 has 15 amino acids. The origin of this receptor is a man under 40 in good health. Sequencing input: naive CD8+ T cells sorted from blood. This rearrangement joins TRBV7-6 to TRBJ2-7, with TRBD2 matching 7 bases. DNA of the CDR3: TGTGCCAGCAGCTTAGGGGCGGCGGGAGAATCCGAGCAGTACTTC. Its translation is CASSLGAAGESEQYF.